The 27 T cell receptor beta chains given below trace back to one sample, sequenced in a study of blood T cell repertoires in COVID-19. Measured with immunoSEQ multiplex PCR; TCRdb has only the in-frame clones, and not every one. The repertoire holds about 100,000 clones, with approximately 88% as singletons. Sequencing used peripheral blood. The receptors shown here come from a woman aged 55 to 70 with acute or convalescent COVID-19.

This clone was counted a single time. The V and J genes are TRBV25-1 and TRBJ2-7; 11 bases are shared with TRBD1. The V gene's germline CDR1 is MGHDK and CDR2 SYGVNS. This CDR3 has 14 amino acids. J lost 4 bases, V lost 4 bases, and 3 bases had no gene match. CDR3 sequence: CASSVDRGRYEQYF. CDR3 DNA: TGTGCCAGCAGTGTGGACAGGGGGCGGTACGAGCAGTACTTC.

This chain connects TRBV28 to TRBJ2-7, with 7 nucleotides matching TRBD2. CDR1 is MDHEN and CDR2 is SYDVKM in the germline V gene. V dropped 5 bases and J dropped 6; count of bases not matched to a gene: 10. This CDR3 region has 14 residues. The DNA for the CDR3 is TGTGCCAGCAGTCCCTTGGGAGGGGCGGGCGAGCAGTACTTC. This sequence encodes CASSPLGGAGEQYF. Filled out from reference TRBV28 and TRBJ2-7, the complete variable domain reads DVKVTQSSRYLVKRTGEKVFLECVQDMDHENMFWYRQDPGLGLRLIYFSYDVKMKEKGDIPEGYSVSREKKERFSLILESASTNQTSMYLCASSPLGGAGEQYFGPGTRLTVT.

This chain links TRBV18 with TRBJ1-1, with 7 bases matching TRBD1. The length of the CDR3 is 13 residues. Trimming at V came to 6 bases and at J to 5 bases, leaving 6 bases not matched to a gene. Germline V gene lookup returns CDR1 KGHSH and CDR2 LQKENI. The CDR3, as DNA: TGTGCCAGCTCCCGAGACAGGGAAACTGAAGCTTTCTTT. As protein: CASSRDRETEAFF.

The V gene is TRBV7-9, the J gene TRBJ2-1; D might be TRBD2 (6 bases). V lost 7 bases and J 8 bases, leaving 12 bases between the germline ends. This CDR3 spans 12 amino acids. The germline CDR1 and CDR2 sequences are SEHNR and FQNEAQ (reference sequence). The CDR3 nucleotides read TGTGCCAGCACGGGGGAGTCACATGAGCAGTTCTTC. Translated, it gives CASTGESHEQFF.

V and J are TRBV5-1 and TRBJ2-1, with 8 bases aligning to TRBD1. V shed 0 bases, J shed 6 bases, and the junction held 2 bases outside the gene matches. Germline values: CDR1 SGHRS, CDR2 YFSETQ. The CDR3 runs 14 residues. CDR3 protein: CASSLGQGSNEQFF. CDR3 coding DNA: TGCGCCAGCAGCTTGGGACAGGGGAGCAATGAGCAGTTCTTC.

The chain employs TRBV27 and TRBJ2-1, with TRBD2 identical over 8 bases. V shed 8 bases, J shed 9 bases, and the junction held 15 bases outside the gene matches. This CDR3 contains 15 residues. CDR1 and CDR2 (germline): MNHEY, SMNVEV (reference sequence). CDR3 region: CASGGVGRAGTEQFF. Written as DNA, the CDR3 is TGTGCCAGCGGCGGGGTCGGGAGGGCCGGTACTGAGCAGTTCTTC.

The chain has TRBV5-1 and TRBJ2-5; D ambiguous. This CDR3 is 13 amino acids long. V shed 2 bases and J shed 5 bases, with 10 bases lying between them. CDR1 and CDR2 from the germline V gene are SGHRS and YFSETQ. The CDR3 nucleotides read TGCGCCAGCAGCTTAGGAGAAGCCGAGACCCAGTACTTC. It codes for CASSLGEAETQYF.

The chain recombines TRBV5-1 with TRBJ1-1; D is unclear. CDR3 length: 15 amino acids. The germline CDR1 and CDR2 sequences are SGHRS and YFSETQ. Trimming left V 3 bases short and J 1 base short, with 13 bases between. The CDR3 here is CASSWVGVANTEAFF. The CDR3 DNA is TGCGCCAGCAGCTGGGTGGGCGTTGCGAACACTGAAGCTTTCTTT.

This clone was recorded a few times. The chain combines TRBV3-1 (or the pseudogene TRBV3-2) with TRBJ1-1, with D possibly matching TRBD1 (5 bases). Germline V gives CDR1 LGHDT, CDR2 YNNKEL (reference sequence). The CDR3 is 12 amino acids. With 4 bases removed from V and 4 bases from J, the gap between germline ends came to 7 bases. CDR3 region: CASSPDSTEAFF. The CDR3 DNA sequence: TGTGCCAGCAGCCCAGACAGCACTGAAGCTTTCTTT.

J is TRBJ2-2 and V is TRBV27; 9 bases are shared with TRBD1. Per the germline V gene, CDR1 is MNHEY and CDR2 is SMNVEV (reference sequence). This CDR3 is built from 19 residues. With 1 base clipped from V and 7 bases from J, the junction kept 16 bases outside the gene matches. The CDR3, as DNA: TGTGCCAGCAGTTTATTTTCTAACCCGGGACAGGGAGGAATCGGGGAGCTGTTTTTT. Translation: CASSLFSNPGQGGIGELFF.

The rearrangement links TRBV15 to TRBJ2-2, with D tentatively TRBD1 (6 bases). Germline CDR1 and CDR2: LNHNV and YYDKDF (reference sequence). V gave up 3 bases and J gave up 7 bases, with 15 bases separating them. The CDR3 length is 15 residues. CDR3 bases: TGTGCCACCAGCAGGTCACACAGGGCGGGCGGGGAGCTGTTTTTT. Amino acid sequence: CATSRSHRAGGELFF.

The chain has TRBV19 and TRBJ1-3, with D perhaps TRBD1 (5 bases). The germline gives CDR1 LNHDA, CDR2 SQIVND (reference sequence). The CDR3 length is 14 residues. The V end lost 5 bases, the J end lost 2 bases, and 10 bases lay between the germline ends. The chain's CDR3 is CASSQGGTGNTIYF. CDR3 nucleotide sequence: TGTGCCAGTAGTCAGGGCGGGACTGGAAACACCATATATTTT.

The chain uses TRBV12-3 or TRBV12-4 and TRBJ2-3; possible D gene TRBD2, 6 bases. The CDR3 extends over 13 amino acids. Trimming took 6 bases from V and 3 from J, leaving 10 bases between them. The CDR3 loop is CASSSGDTDTQYF. As DNA, the CDR3 is TGTGCCAGCAGCTCGGGGGATACAGATACGCAGTATTTT.

V is TRBV2 and J is TRBJ2-7; TRBD2 matches 11 bases. The CDR3 totals 16 residues. The germline V gene has CDR1 SNHLY and CDR2 FYNNEI. The V gene end was trimmed by 6 bases and the J gene end by 0 bases; junction bases not matched to a gene: 7. CDR3 nucleotides: TGTGCCAGCAGGGACCTAGCGGGAGGCCCCTCCTACGAGCAGTACTTC. This codes for CASRDLAGGPSYEQYF.

The chain uses TRBV6-5 and TRBJ1-2, with 8 bases lining up with TRBD1. Germline CDR1 and CDR2: MNHEY and SVGAGI. V shed 4 bases, J shed 6 bases, and the junction held 10 bases outside the gene matches. This CDR3 spans 15 amino acids. CDR3 nucleotides: TGTGCCAGCAGTTTTGTAGGGTCAGGGGGCAATGGCTACACCTTC. Its translation is CASSFVGSGGNGYTF.

The rearrangement joins TRBV27 to TRBJ1-1; TRBD1 aligns across 8 bases. The junction had 15 bases not matched to a gene; V was cut back by 6 bases and J by 3 bases. The CDR3 is 17 residues long. The germline V gene has CDR1 MNHEY and CDR2 SMNVEV (reference sequence). CDR3 amino acids: CASRRGQGQTGDTEAFF. In nucleotides, the CDR3 is TGTGCCAGCAGGCGAGGACAGGGACAAACCGGGGACACTGAAGCTTTCTTT.

The rearrangement uses TRBV18 and TRBJ2-1; the D gene is possibly TRBD2 (6 bases). V lost 1 base, J lost 9 bases, and 10 bases lay in between. The CDR3 covers 13 residues. Germline CDR1 KGHSH, CDR2 LQKENI. In nucleotides, the CDR3 is TGTGCCAGCTCACCACAAGGACTACGTGAGCAGTTCTTC. As protein: CASSPQGLREQFF. Looking up the rest from reference TRBV18 and TRBJ2-1 gives the full variable domain: NAGVMQNPRHLVRRRGQEARLRCSPMKGHSHVYWYRQLPEEGLKFMVYLQKENIIDESGMPKERFSAEFPKEGPSILRIQQVVRGDSAAYFCASSPQGLREQFFGPGTRLTVL.

This clone was counted a single time. The V call is TRBV7-2, the J call TRBJ2-7; 8 bases match TRBD1. Losses at the gene ends were 4 bases for V and 3 bases for J; bases not matched to a gene: 5. From germline, CDR1 is SGHTA and CDR2 FQGNSA. CDR3 length equals 14 residues. The CDR3 sequence: CASSYGQGYYEQYF. CDR3 bases: TGTGCCAGCAGCTACGGACAGGGATACTACGAGCAGTACTTC.

V and J are TRBV2 and TRBJ1-2; 10 bases are shared with TRBD1. V lost 6 bases, J lost 7 bases, and 8 bases stayed unmatched. CDR1 is SNHLY and CDR2 is FYNNEI in the germline V gene. The CDR3 runs 14 residues. CDR3 in DNA: TGTGCCAGCAGCGATCCGGGACAGGGGAGTGGCTACACCTTC. It is translated as CASSDPGQGSGYTF.

This chain uses TRBV20-1 with TRBJ2-1; TRBD2 might be the D (6 bases). CDR3 length: 14 amino acids. Germline V gives CDR1 DFQATT, CDR2 SNEGSKA (reference sequence). Trimming removed 3 bases at V and 3 bases at J, with 12 bases between. The CDR3 loop is CSASGLGGYNEQFF. For the CDR3, the DNA is TGCAGTGCTAGTGGCTTGGGGGGCTACAATGAGCAGTTCTTC.

The chain joins TRBV19 to TRBJ2-1; weak D call: TRBD1 (5 bases). Germline CDR1 and CDR2: LNHDA and SQIVND (reference sequence). The CDR3 runs 15 residues. With 3 bases removed from V and 5 bases from J, the gap between germline ends came to 14 bases. The CDR3 reads CASSITQARDNEQFF. Here the CDR3 DNA reads TGTGCCAGTAGTATTACACAGGCTCGTGACAATGAGCAGTTCTTC.

The gene calls are TRBV5-4 and TRBJ2-1; 12 bases line up with TRBD1. Germline lookup yields CDR1 SGHNT and CDR2 YYREEE (reference sequence). The CDR3 loop spans 17 amino acids. V shed 4 bases, J shed 0 bases, and the junction held 5 bases outside the gene matches. The CDR3 sequence: CASSRGTGGSSYNEQFF. CDR3 nucleotide sequence: TGTGCCAGCAGCCGCGGGACAGGGGGCTCCTCCTACAATGAGCAGTTCTTC.

This rearrangement joins TRBV25-1 to TRBJ2-2; TRBD2 agrees at 7 bases. J was trimmed by 2 bases and V by 4 bases; bases with no gene match: 7. Germline loops: CDR1 MGHDK, CDR2 SYGVNS. The CDR3 loop spans 16 amino acids. The CDR3 spells CASSVRGSGNTGELFF. The CDR3 nucleotides are TGTGCCAGCAGTGTGCGCGGGAGCGGAAACACCGGGGAGCTGTTTTTT. Supplemented by reference TRBV25-1 and TRBJ2-2, the full variable domain reads EADIYQTPRYLVIGTGKKITLECSQTMGHDKMYWYQQDPGMELHLIHYSYGVNSTEKGDLSSESTVSRIRTEHFPLTLESARPSHTSQYLCASSVRGSGNTGELFFGEGSRLTVL.

The rearrangement uses TRBV10-1 and TRBJ2-2; no firm D call. CDR1 is WNHNN and CDR2 is SYGVQD in the germline V gene (reference sequence). V shed 2 bases and J shed 7 bases, with 8 bases lying between them. This CDR3 has 13 amino acids. The CDR3: CASSEIILGELFF. CDR3 sequence (DNA): TGCGCCAGCAGTGAGATAATTCTCGGGGAGCTGTTTTTT.

The rearrangement uses TRBV5-1 and TRBJ1-1, with TRBD1 as a possible D gene (6 bases). CDR3 length: 14 amino acids. Trimming left V 1 base short and J 3 bases short, with 10 bases between. The germline gives CDR1 SGHRS, CDR2 YFSETQ. CDR3 DNA: TGCGCCAGCAGCTTGACAGGGAAGCACACTGAAGCTTTCTTT. Its translation is CASSLTGKHTEAFF. The full variable domain, with the rest looked up from reference TRBV5-1 and TRBJ1-1, is KAGVTQTPRYLIKTRGQQVTLSCSPISGHRSVSWYQQTPGQGLQFLFEYFSETQRNKGNFPGRFSGRQFSNSRSEMNVSTLELGDSALYLCASSLTGKHTEAFFGQGTRLTVV.

The chain links TRBV5-1 to TRBJ2-1; tentative D call: TRBD2 (6 bases). The germline gives CDR1 SGHRS, CDR2 YFSETQ. The V and J ends lost 0 bases and 1 base respectively, with 8 bases between them. The CDR3 sequence is 15 residues long. Written as DNA, the CDR3 is TGCGCCAGCAGCTTGGGTGCGGGATCCTACAATGAGCAGTTCTTC. The encoded protein is CASSLGAGSYNEQFF. The full variable domain, completed using reference TRBV5-1 and TRBJ2-1, is KAGVTQTPRYLIKTRGQQVTLSCSPISGHRSVSWYQQTPGQGLQFLFEYFSETQRNKGNFPGRFSGRQFSNSRSEMNVSTLELGDSALYLCASSLGAGSYNEQFFGPGTRLTVL.

The genes are TRBV5-4 and TRBJ2-3; 9 nucleotides match TRBD2. The V segment lost 5 bases and the J segment 4 bases; nucleotides outside the gene matches: 8. From germline, CDR1 is SGHNT and CDR2 YYREEE (reference sequence). The CDR3 runs to 15 residues. CDR3 sequence reads: CASRLGASGADTQYF. DNA of the CDR3: TGTGCCAGCAGGCTGGGGGCTAGCGGGGCAGATACGCAGTATTTT.